Listed below are T cell receptor beta chains from one sample, sequenced in a study of response to subunit inactivated influenza vaccine. MiXCR was run by TCRdb on the RT-PCR reads, yielding one entry per CDR3 protein. The table has around 490,000 distinct CDR3 sequences, less than 8% seen once. Here the sequenced sample was PBMCs from blood, taken approximately 25 months after vaccination. Source of these receptors: a man between 50 and 69 years old who received an inactivated influenza vaccine. Both conserved end residues are part of each CDR3. A D gene is named only where the DNA matches it firmly. Clone size is given for some rows only: seen once, a few or many times, or a class if the clone is expanded.

>many|TRBV5-1|.|TRBJ2-1
CASSLTVGKTNNEQFF
TGCGCCAGCAGCTTGACAGTCGGCAAGACAAACAATGAGCAGTTCTTC
>.|TRBV11-2|.|TRBJ1-6
CASSLGTNSPLHF
TGTGCCAGCAGCCTGGGTACCAATTCACCCCTCCACTTT
>few|TRBV12-3/TRBV12-4|.|TRBJ1-5
CASSLDNGSNQPQHF
TGTGCCAGCAGTTTAGATAACGGTAGCAATCAGCCCCAGCATTTT
>once|TRBV4-2|.|TRBJ2-3
CASSQPRTSTDTQYF
TGTGCCAGCAGCCAACCTAGGACCTCCACAGATACGCAGTATTTT
>many|TRBV7-9|.|TRBJ1-1
CASSSPLGAEAFF
TGTGCCAGCAGCTCCCCACTGGGGGCTGAAGCTTTCTTT
>many|TRBV12-3/TRBV12-4|.|TRBJ1-2
CASTTSANYGYTF
TGTGCCAGCACCACCTCAGCTAACTATGGCTACACCTTC
>many|TRBV20-1|TRBD2|TRBJ2-2
CSARPGLAKYTGELFF
TGCAGTGCTAGGCCGGGACTAGCGAAATACACCGGGGAGCTGTTTTTT
>many|TRBV4-1|TRBD2|TRBJ2-3
CASSQGPSGGTDTQYF
TGCGCCAGCAGCCAAGGGCCTAGCGGGGGCACAGATACGCAGTATTTT
>many|TRBV10-3|.|TRBJ2-3
CAIEAGFATLPDTQYF
TGTGCCATTGAGGCAGGGTTCGCGACGCTCCCAGATACGCAGTATTTT
>few|TRBV28|TRBD2|TRBJ2-7
CASSSSGSHEQYF
TGTGCCAGCAGTAGTAGCGGGAGCCACGAGCAGTACTTC
>.|TRBV15|.|TRBJ1-1
CATSRDMGGEAFF
TGTGCCACCAGCAGAGATATGGGGGGTGAAGCTTTCTTT
>few|TRBV21-1|.|TRBJ2-7
CASSSRDPMREQYF
TGTGCCAGCAGCTCCCGGGACCCGATGAGGGAGCAGTACTTC
>few|TRBV3-1|TRBD2|TRBJ2-7
CASSQGLAVGNEQYF
TGTGCCAGCAGCCAAGGACTAGCGGTAGGGAACGAGCAGTACTTC
>.|TRBV20-1|.|TRBJ2-7
CSARDPLTYEQYF
TGCAGTGCTAGAGATCCTCTTACCTACGAGCAGTACTTC
>few|TRBV12-3/TRBV12-4|.|TRBJ1-2
CASGGGFLYGYTF
TGTGCCAGCGGGGGGGGGTTCCTCTATGGCTACACCTTC
>few|TRBV9|.|TRBJ2-1
CASSKVHPEQFF
TGTGCCAGCAGCAAAGTTCATCCAGAGCAGTTCTTC
>few|TRBV4-2|.|TRBJ2-1
CASSQRTAYNEQFF
TGTGCCAGCAGCCAAAGGACAGCATACAATGAGCAGTTCTTC
>many|TRBV10-3|.|TRBJ2-2
CAISEENTGELFF
TGTGCCATCAGTGAAGAGAACACCGGGGAGCTGTTTTTT
>.|TRBV5-1|TRBD1|TRBJ2-6
CASRTGSSSGANVLTF
TGCGCCAGCCGGACAGGCTCATCCTCTGGGGCCAACGTCCTGACTTTC
>many|TRBV10-3|TRBD1|TRBJ1-6
CAISDGRGNSPLHF
TGTGCCATCAGTGACGGCAGGGGGAATTCACCCCTCCACTTT
>few|TRBV6-5|.|TRBJ1-1
CASSFLGEANTEAFF
TGTGCCAGCAGTTTTCTCGGCGAGGCCAACACTGAAGCTTTCTTT
>few|TRBV6-1|TRBD1|TRBJ1-5
CASRPDRGGQPQHF
TGTGCCAGCAGGCCAGACAGGGGTGGTCAGCCCCAGCATTTT
>.|TRBV7-9|TRBD1|TRBJ1-5
CASSFGQGPDQPQHF
TGTGCCAGCAGCTTTGGACAGGGCCCCGATCAGCCCCAGCATTTT
>many|TRBV20-1|TRBD1|TRBJ1-2
CSAPQGVSYTF
TGCAGTGCTCCGCAGGGGGTCAGCTACACCTTC
>few|TRBV28|TRBD1|TRBJ2-1
CASSPDRGSHNEQFF
TGTGCCAGCAGTCCGGACAGGGGTAGCCACAATGAGCAGTTCTTC
>few|TRBV5-5|.|TRBJ2-1
CASSSPGSRYNEQFF
TGTGCCAGCAGCTCACCCGGGAGTCGTTACAATGAGCAGTTCTTC
>many|TRBV6-1|TRBD2|TRBJ2-7
CASIRGGSNEQYF
TGTGCCAGCATTCGGGGGGGATCCAACGAGCAGTACTTC
>few|TRBV19|TRBD1|TRBJ2-7
CASSLDRVSLYEQYF
TGTGCCAGTAGTCTGGACAGGGTTTCTCTATACGAGCAGTACTTC
>few|TRBV20-1|TRBD2|TRBJ2-1
CSARLAENYNEQFF
TGCAGTGCTAGGCTAGCGGAGAACTACAATGAGCAGTTCTTC
>many|TRBV28|.|TRBJ2-5
CASSFFGGQETQYF
TGTGCCAGCAGTTTTTTCGGGGGTCAAGAGACCCAGTACTTC
>few|TRBV9|.|TRBJ1-1
CASSVASGNTEAFF
TGTGCCAGCAGCGTAGCTTCGGGGAACACTGAAGCTTTCTTT
>many|TRBV4-1|TRBD2|TRBJ2-7
CASSPVAGGSHYEQYF
TGCGCCAGCAGCCCCGTAGCGGGGGGATCCCACTACGAGCAGTACTTC
>few|TRBV14|.|TRBJ1-3
CASSDADGVDSGNTIYF
TGTGCCAGCAGTGACGCTGATGGGGTAGACTCTGGAAACACCATATATTTT
>many|TRBV6-1|TRBD2|TRBJ2-1
CASVLTSGGAYEQFF
TGTGCCAGTGTTCTCACTAGCGGGGGGGCCTATGAGCAGTTCTTC
>.|TRBV14|.|TRBJ1-1
CASSQVGHLGWGNTEAFF
TGTGCCAGCAGCCAAGTCGGTCACCTCGGCTGGGGTAACACTGAAGCTTTCTTT
>few|TRBV6-2/TRBV6-3|.|TRBJ2-7
CASNDRGPGGKQYF
TGTGCCAGCAACGACAGGGGCCCGGGAGGCAAGCAGTACTTC
>many|TRBV12-3/TRBV12-4|.|TRBJ1-1
CASSFGRQNTEAFF
TGTGCCAGCAGTTTCGGACGGCAGAACACTGAAGCTTTCTTT
>few|TRBV20-1|TRBD1|TRBJ2-5
CSAKTTGKETQYF
TGCAGTGCTAAGACGACAGGGAAAGAGACCCAGTACTTC
>.|TRBV6-5|.|TRBJ2-2
CASSYWGAGTGELFF
TGTGCCAGCAGTTACTGGGGGGCTGGGACCGGGGAGCTGTTTTTT
>few|TRBV20-1|.|TRBJ2-7
CSAGANYEQYF
TGCAGTGCCGGAGCTAACTACGAGCAGTACTTC
>many|TRBV9|.|TRBJ2-7
CASSPHGDEQYF
TGTGCCAGCAGCCCCCATGGGGACGAGCAGTACTTC
>.|TRBV21-1|.|TRBJ1-5
CASRGGQGANSNQPQHF
TGTGCCAGCCGCGGGGGACAGGGGGCTAATAGCAATCAGCCCCAGCATTTT
>few|TRBV12-3/TRBV12-4|.|TRBJ1-6
CASSLRGTSGISPLHF
TGTGCCAGCAGTTTAAGAGGGACATCGGGCATTTCACCCCTCCACTTT
>.|TRBV20-1|TRBD1|TRBJ1-2
CSASRGGYGYTF
TGCAGTGCTAGCAGGGGGGGCTATGGCTACACCTTC
>few|TRBV20-1|TRBD2|TRBJ2-7
CSASYGGSGYEQYF
TGCAGTGCTAGTTACGGCGGGAGCGGCTACGAGCAGTACTTC
>few|TRBV12-3/TRBV12-4|TRBD1|TRBJ2-3
CASSTGGKDTQYF
TGTGCCAGCAGTACAGGGGGCAAAGATACGCAGTATTTT
>.|TRBV28|.|TRBJ2-5
CARHTQETQYF
TGTGCCAGACATACCCAAGAGACCCAGTACTTC
>.|TRBV7-2|TRBD1|TRBJ1-6
CASSLLSRGDSPLHF
TGTGCCAGCAGCTTATTGTCCAGGGGGGATTCACCCCTCCACTTT
>.|TRBV2|.|TRBJ2-1
CASRALSFDNEQFF
TGTGCCAGCAGGGCGCTCTCTTTTGACAATGAGCAGTTCTTC
>few|TRBV2|.|TRBJ2-3
CASSQSLTDTQYF
TGTGCCAGCAGTCAGTCCCTAACAGATACGCAGTATTTT
>many|TRBV5-1|.|TRBJ2-3
CASSQYYLPGHFTDTQYF
TGCGCCAGCAGCCAATATTATCTTCCGGGACACTTCACAGATACGCAGTATTTT
>few|TRBV7-2|TRBD2|TRBJ2-5
CASGTSGGAGETQYF
TGTGCCAGCGGGACGAGCGGGGGGGCTGGAGAGACCCAGTACTTC